This is a list of T cell receptor beta chains from one sample in a study of metastatic and nonmetastatic thyroid tumors. MiXCR was used by TCRdb to re-call the PCR reads. In the table there are 30,000 to 35,000 clones, approximately 30% of which are singletons. Material for sequencing was blood. Receptors originate from a female donor with papillary thyroid cancer or a benign thyroid nodule (not recorded which). Some clones in this sample may be carry-over from other donors' samples. The CDR3 runs from the conserved cysteine through the conserved F or W. D genes are given only for firm matches. Where a row states a size, it is once, few, many or the class of an expanded clone; other rows omit it.

v_call: TRBV6-5
j_call: TRBJ2-3
clone_size: few
d_call: .
cdr3_nt: TGTGCCAGCAGTTCGCGAAGAGGCACAGATACGCAGTATTTT
cdr3_aa: CASSSRRGTDTQYF

v_call: TRBV5-8
j_call: TRBJ2-5
clone_size: many
d_call: .
cdr3_nt: TGTGCCAGCAGCTTGGGGCCGAGAGGGACCCAGTACTTC
cdr3_aa: CASSLGPRGTQYF

v_call: TRBV24-1
j_call: TRBJ1-1
clone_size: few
d_call: TRBD1
cdr3_nt: TGTGCCACCAGGCGGCAGGGGGCTCGGACTGAAGCTTTCTTT
cdr3_aa: CATRRQGARTEAFF

v_call: TRBV24-1
j_call: TRBJ1-2
clone_size: many
d_call: .
cdr3_nt: TGTGCCACCAGTGATTTCCCCCGGAGCTATGGCTACACCTTC
cdr3_aa: CATSDFPRSYGYTF

v_call: TRBV19
j_call: TRBJ2-7
clone_size: .
d_call: .
cdr3_nt: TGTGCCAGTAGCAGCAAGGCCAGACCGTACGAGCAGTACTTC
cdr3_aa: CASSSKARPYEQYF

v_call: TRBV28
j_call: TRBJ1-2
clone_size: .
d_call: .
cdr3_nt: TGTGCCAGCAGTTTTGTGGGGGGAGGCGGGTCGGGCTACACCTTC
cdr3_aa: CASSFVGGGGSGYTF

v_call: TRBV5-8
j_call: TRBJ2-4
clone_size: .
d_call: .
cdr3_nt: TGTGCCAGCAGCTTGCGGACCGTAGCCAAAAACATTCAGTACTTC
cdr3_aa: CASSLRTVAKNIQYF

v_call: TRBV9
j_call: TRBJ1-4
clone_size: many
d_call: .
cdr3_nt: TGTGCCAGCAGCGTTGGCAGACGTGCAACTAATGAAAAACTGTTTTTT
cdr3_aa: CASSVGRRATNEKLFF

v_call: TRBV20-1
j_call: TRBJ2-6
clone_size: .
d_call: TRBD2
cdr3_nt: TGCAGTGCATGGGAGGGCGGACTGTGGGTGTCTGGGGCAAACGTCCTGACTTTC
cdr3_aa: CSAWEGGLWVSGANVLTF

v_call: TRBV12-3/TRBV12-4
j_call: TRBJ1-1
clone_size: once
d_call: .
cdr3_nt: TGTGCCAGCAGTCTCAAGTTGAACACTGAAGCTGTCTTT
cdr3_aa: CASSLKLNTEAVF

v_call: TRBV7-9
j_call: TRBJ2-5
clone_size: many
d_call: .
cdr3_nt: TGTGCCAGCAGCTTAGGTGGGTCGTCCTTACCGCTCCATGAGACCCAGTACTTC
cdr3_aa: CASSLGGSSLPLHETQYF

v_call: TRBV20-1
j_call: TRBJ1-4
clone_size: many
d_call: TRBD1
cdr3_nt: TGCAGTGCTAGAGATGATGGGACAGTGAATGAAAAACTGTTTTTT
cdr3_aa: CSARDDGTVNEKLFF

v_call: TRBV13
j_call: TRBJ2-7
clone_size: many
d_call: .
cdr3_nt: TGTGCCAGCAGCCCCCGCGGGCAGTACGAGCAGTACTTC
cdr3_aa: CASSPRGQYEQYF

v_call: TRBV4-1
j_call: TRBJ1-5
clone_size: medium-sized
d_call: .
cdr3_nt: TGCGCCAGCAGCCACTACCCACAGGGAGGCAATCAGCCCCAGCATTTT
cdr3_aa: CASSHYPQGGNQPQHF

v_call: TRBV6-1
j_call: TRBJ1-2
clone_size: .
d_call: .
cdr3_nt: TGTGCCAGCAGTGAAGTGGGAAATGGGTACACCTTC
cdr3_aa: CASSEVGNGYTF

v_call: TRBV3-1
j_call: TRBJ2-1
clone_size: many
d_call: .
cdr3_nt: TGTGCCAGCAGCCAAGGCGGGAATGAGCAGTTCTTC
cdr3_aa: CASSQGGNEQFF

v_call: TRBV6-2/TRBV6-3
j_call: TRBJ1-2
clone_size: .
d_call: .
cdr3_nt: TGTGCCAGCAGTTACAGGGAGGAGGATAGCTACACCTTC
cdr3_aa: CASSYREEDSYTF

v_call: TRBV20-1
j_call: TRBJ1-5
clone_size: .
d_call: TRBD1
cdr3_nt: TGCAGTGCTAATGCTGGGACAGAAAGTCAGCCCCAGCATTTT
cdr3_aa: CSANAGTESQPQHF

v_call: TRBV4-2
j_call: TRBJ1-2
clone_size: once
d_call: .
cdr3_nt: TGTGCCTGCAGCCAAATCACATGGACTAACTATGGCTACACCTTC
cdr3_aa: CACSQITWTNYGYTF

v_call: TRBV5-8
j_call: TRBJ2-7
clone_size: .
d_call: .
cdr3_nt: TGTGCCAGCAGCCGTGGGACTGCCTACGAGCAGTACTTC
cdr3_aa: CASSRGTAYEQYF

v_call: TRBV24-1
j_call: TRBJ2-7
clone_size: few
d_call: TRBD1
cdr3_nt: TGTGCCACCAGTGAAGGACAGGTCTCCTACGAGCAGTACTTC
cdr3_aa: CATSEGQVSYEQYF

v_call: TRBV6-1
j_call: TRBJ2-7
clone_size: .
d_call: TRBD2
cdr3_nt: TGTGCCAGCAGCCCCGAGCGGGAGAGAGGTTACGAGCAGTACTTC
cdr3_aa: CASSPERERGYEQYF

v_call: TRBV11-2
j_call: TRBJ2-3
clone_size: many
d_call: .
cdr3_nt: TGTGCCAGTAGCTTATACCTAGCGAGCGCAGATACGCAGTATTTT
cdr3_aa: CASSLYLASADTQYF

v_call: TRBV28
j_call: TRBJ1-5
clone_size: .
d_call: TRBD1
cdr3_nt: TGTGCCAGCAGTCACCCCCAGGGGGCGCGTCATCCCCAGCATTTT
cdr3_aa: CASSHPQGARHPQHF

v_call: TRBV6-5
j_call: TRBJ2-7
clone_size: .
d_call: .
cdr3_nt: TGTGCCAGCAGTTACTCCGGATCCTACGATCCGTACTTC
cdr3_aa: CASSYSGSYDPYF

v_call: TRBV19
j_call: TRBJ2-1
clone_size: few
d_call: TRBD1
cdr3_nt: TGTGCCAGCGAGGCCCAGGGGGTCTACAATGAGCAGTTCTTC
cdr3_aa: CASEAQGVYNEQFF

v_call: TRBV11-1
j_call: TRBJ2-7
clone_size: .
d_call: TRBD2
cdr3_nt: TGTGCCAGCAGCGCATCACTAGCGCGAGCGGCGTACGAGCAGTACTTC
cdr3_aa: CASSASLARAAYEQYF

v_call: TRBV5-1
j_call: TRBJ2-7
clone_size: few
d_call: .
cdr3_nt: TGCGCCAGCAGCTTGGTTCGGGGCTCCTACGAGCAGTACTTC
cdr3_aa: CASSLVRGSYEQYF